This TCR beta chain was observed in a study of human thymus T cells. Study observations and caveats: Gene usage for V and J segments appeared biased in thymic and blood repertoires.

Blood DNA came from all available leukocytes, not a fixed cell number. Sequenced by immunoSEQ multiplex PCR; TCRdb stores in-frame clones only, minus some. This sample has about 60,000 clones, with approximately 93% found just once. This CDR3 contains 15 residues. CDR1 is SGHTA and CDR2 is FQGNSA in the germline V gene. The V gene lost 5 bases and the J gene lost 3 bases, with 17 bases spanning the gap. A note on this clone: Its antigen is unidentified.

The sequence derives from a boy under two years old with a congenital heart defect but otherwise immunologically healthy. The rearrangement links TRBV7-2 to TRBJ2-7, with D possibly TRBD2 on 6 matching bases. Sequencing was performed on blood. The CDR3 DNA reads TGTGCCAGCAGCCCTCTGCGGGGTAGTTTCTACGAGCAGTACTTC. This encodes CASSPLRGSFYEQYF.